These 9 T cell receptor beta chains came from one sample sequenced in a study of blood T cell repertoires in COVID-19. The protocol was immunoSEQ multiplex PCR, while the TCRdb copy is restricted to in-frame clones and leaves out a portion. The sample has around 94,000 clones; approximately 85% are singletons. The material sequenced was peripheral blood. These receptors all come from a man aged 40-49 years with active or convalescent COVID-19.

The chain carries TRBV4-2 and TRBJ2-1; the match to TRBD2 covers 7 bases. This CDR3 is built from 17 residues. CDR1 is LGHNA, CDR2 YNFKEQ, per germline. With 0 bases clipped from V and 0 bases from J, the junction kept 5 bases outside the gene matches. CDR3 sequence: CASSQDWGGYSYNEQFF. As DNA, the CDR3 is TGTGCCAGCAGCCAAGATTGGGGGGGGTACTCCTACAATGAGCAGTTCTTC.

The chain combines TRBV19 with TRBJ1-2; D perhaps matches TRBD1 (6 bases). The germline V and J ends were trimmed by 5 bases and 4 bases, with 14 bases remaining between them. The CDR3 runs to 14 residues. CDR1 LNHDA and CDR2 SQIVND come from the germline V gene (reference sequence). CDR3 DNA: TGTGCCAGTAGTCCAGCGGGGGCGGCCTATGGCTACACCTTC. Protein product: CASSPAGAAYGYTF.

The V and J genes are TRBV12-3 or TRBV12-4 and TRBJ2-7; D is unresolved. Trimming cost V 6 bases and J 5 bases, with 11 bases left between them. The CDR3 runs to 12 residues. In nucleotides, the CDR3 is TGTGCCAGCAGCCCCATCGGAGACGAGCAGTACTTC. Its protein is CASSPIGDEQYF.

The chain couples TRBV5-1 to TRBJ2-6, with D unclear. Trimming took off 4 bases at V and 0 bases at J, with 11 bases between the two ends. The CDR3 contains 16 residues. Germline V gives CDR1 SGHRS, CDR2 YFSETQ. The CDR3 nucleotides read TGCGCCAGCAGCCCGGAGTACCGCTCTGGGGCCAACGTCCTGACTTTC. It yields the protein CASSPEYRSGANVLTF.

This rearrangement joins TRBV4-1 to TRBJ1-1; no clear D gene. This CDR3 has 16 residues. Germline-derived CDR1 and CDR2 are MGHRA and YSYEKL. Trimming removed 0 bases from V and 4 bases from J, with 15 bases in between. The CDR3 DNA is TGCGCCAGCAGCCAAGAAGGAGCGGGGTTGGGCACTGAAGCTTTCTTT. It specifies CASSQEGAGLGTEAFF.

V usage is TRBV2 and J usage is TRBJ1-5, with 7 bases that match TRBD1. From germline, CDR1 is SNHLY and CDR2 FYNNEI. This CDR3 is 14 amino acids long. The trim removed 6 bases at V and 5 bases at J, leaving 7 bases unmatched. CDR3 region: CASRYDREYQPQHF. The CDR3 coding sequence is TGTGCCAGCAGATATGACAGGGAGTATCAGCCCCAGCATTTT. Looking up the rest from reference TRBV2 and TRBJ1-5 gives the full variable domain: EPEVTQTPSHQVTQMGQEVILRCVPISNHLYFYWYRQILGQKVEFLVSFYNNEISEKSEIFDDQFSVERPDGSNFTLKIRSTKLEDSAMYFCASRYDREYQPQHFGDGTRLSIL.

The rearrangement links TRBV2 to TRBJ1-2, with TRBD1 matching 7 bases. V dropped 6 bases and J dropped 1; count of bases not matched to a gene: 5. Per the germline V gene, CDR1 is SNHLY and CDR2 is FYNNEI. The CDR3 covers 14 residues. DNA for the CDR3: TGTGCCAGCAGACGGACAGGACTTAACTATGGCTACACCTTC. Its protein product is CASRRTGLNYGYTF.

The chain employs TRBV27 and TRBJ1-1; 8 bases line up with TRBD1. This CDR3 spans 15 amino acids. From germline, CDR1 is MNHEY and CDR2 SMNVEV (reference sequence). Germline trimming cut 5 bases from V and 3 bases from J; bases unmatched to any gene: 8. CDR3 amino acids: CASSPMSQGDTEAFF. The CDR3 coding sequence is TGTGCCAGCAGTCCCATGTCACAGGGGGACACTGAAGCTTTCTTT.

The chain joins TRBV5-1 to TRBJ1-1; 11 nucleotides match TRBD1. Trimming took 4 bases from V and 0 from J; bases not matched to a gene: 2. This CDR3 is built from 15 residues. Germline V gives CDR1 SGHRS, CDR2 YFSETQ. The CDR3: CASSGDRGLNTEAFF. The CDR3, as DNA: TGCGCCAGCAGCGGGGACAGGGGGTTGAACACTGAAGCTTTCTTT.